One sample yielded the 22 T cell receptor beta chains listed below, sequenced in a study of cytomegalovirus exposure and HLA in healthy donors. Primers included in the PCR were 60 Vbeta and 13 Jbeta primers. Libraries were prepared by immunoSEQ multiplex PCR; TCRdb keeps only in-frame clonotypes and omits some of them. Of under 250,000 clones in the sample, roughly three quarters are singletons; the top ten hold around 1.7%. The sequencing input was PBMCs. All receptors derive from a man between 45 and 60 years old in good health and CMV-seronegative.

The V gene is TRBV28, the J gene TRBJ2-3, with 12 bases identical to TRBD2. This CDR3 is 15 amino acids long. V was clipped by 4 bases and J by 5 bases; unmatched bases: 4. Germline V gene lookup returns CDR1 MDHEN and CDR2 SYDVKM. For the CDR3, the DNA is TGTGCCAGCAGTTCCCTAGCGGGAGGGCAAGATACGCAGTATTTT. Translation: CASSSLAGGQDTQYF.

This clone has more than one count but fewer than ten. The rearrangement uses TRBV18 and TRBJ2-7, with 9 bases aligning to TRBD1. J lost 2 bases, V lost 1 base, and 3 bases had no gene match. This CDR3 has 15 residues. Germline-derived CDR1 and CDR2 are KGHSH and LQKENI. The CDR3 DNA reads TGTGCCAGCTCACCACGGGACAGGGCAACCTACGAGCAGTACTTC. This codes for CASSPRDRATYEQYF.

V usage is TRBV5-6 and J usage is TRBJ2-7; TRBD2 matches at 9 bases. Trimming removed 5 bases from V and 3 bases from J; junction bases left unmatched: 0. Germline V CDR1 and CDR2: SGHDT, YYEEEE. This CDR3 region has 12 residues. The CDR3 loop reads CASRTSGYEQYF. The CDR3 coding sequence is TGTGCCAGCAGGACTAGCGGCTACGAGCAGTACTTC.

The chain employs TRBV5-1 and TRBJ2-7, with TRBD2 matching 7 bases. V trimming: 4 bases; J trimming: 5 bases; junction bases outside the gene matches: 12. The germline CDR1 and CDR2 sequences are SGHRS and YFSETQ. The CDR3 is 15 amino acids. The CDR3 is CASSTGLEGNHEQYF. The CDR3 region has the DNA TGCGCCAGCAGCACCGGACTAGAAGGGAACCACGAGCAGTACTTC. The full variable domain, with the rest looked up from reference TRBV5-1 and TRBJ2-7, is KAGVTQTPRYLIKTRGQQVTLSCSPISGHRSVSWYQQTPGQGLQFLFEYFSETQRNKGNFPGRFSGRQFSNSRSEMNVSTLELGDSALYLCASSTGLEGNHEQYFGPGTRLTVT.

The J gene is TRBJ1-3, the V gene TRBV5-1; no clear D. The V and J ends lost 5 bases and 0 bases respectively, with 6 bases between them. CDR3 size: 13 residues. Looked up from germline, CDR1 is SGHRS and CDR2 is YFSETQ. The DNA for the CDR3 is TGCGCCAGCAGTTCCGGCTCTGGAAACACCATATATTTT. Translated: CASSSGSGNTIYF.

This rearrangement joins TRBV28 to TRBJ1-2; 8 positions match TRBD1. V dropped 9 bases and J dropped 3; count of bases not matched to a gene: 6. The CDR3 extends over 13 amino acids. Germline values: CDR1 MDHEN, CDR2 SYDVKM. CDR3 region: CASLQGQDYGYTF. The CDR3, as DNA: TGTGCCAGTCTACAGGGACAGGACTATGGCTACACCTTC.

This clone has just a few counts. The rearrangement links TRBV19 to TRBJ2-2; no reliable D call. V lost 2 bases and J lost 1, with 8 bases in between. Germline loops: CDR1 LNHDA, CDR2 SQIVND (reference sequence). This CDR3 spans 15 amino acids. The chain's CDR3 is CASSILPQNTGELFF. The CDR3, as DNA: TGTGCCAGTAGTATATTACCACAGAACACCGGGGAGCTGTTTTTT.

The gene calls are TRBV4-1 and TRBJ2-5, with D possibly being TRBD1 (6 bases). CDR3 size: 14 residues. In germline, CDR1 is MGHRA, CDR2 YSYEKL. Trimming took 0 bases from V and 5 from J, leaving 10 bases between them. In DNA, the CDR3 is TGCGCCAGCAGCCAAGACAAGAGGGGGGAGACCCAGTACTTC. Encoded protein: CASSQDKRGETQYF.

The chain carries TRBV30 and TRBJ1-5; TRBD1 matches at 9 bases. V lost 0 bases, J lost 6 bases, and 6 bases stayed unmatched. Germline V CDR1 and CDR2: GTSNPN, SVGIG (reference sequence). The CDR3 loop spans 15 amino acids. The CDR3: CAWSVLRDRVQPQHF. The CDR3 DNA follows: TGTGCCTGGAGTGTCCTCCGGGACAGGGTTCAGCCCCAGCATTTT.

This chain joins TRBV5-5 and TRBJ2-5; 14 positions match TRBD2. The CDR3 covers 16 residues. The germline V gene encodes CDR1 SGHKS and CDR2 YYEKEE (reference sequence). V lost 4 bases to trimming and J lost 5 bases; unmatched junction nucleotides: 7. DNA of the CDR3: TGTGCCAGCAGCCCTGGGACTAGCGGGAGTTCTGAGACCCAGTACTTC. The encoded protein is CASSPGTSGSSETQYF.

This chain uses TRBV27 with TRBJ2-2; 10 bases agree with TRBD2. This CDR3 is 21 amino acids long. Germline CDR1 reads MNHEY; CDR2 reads SMNVEV (reference sequence). V shed 5 bases, J shed 0 bases, and the junction held 18 bases outside the gene matches. The CDR3 DNA sequence: TGTGCCAGCAGTCCCCCCCATAAGCGGGAGGGCCGAGGGTCGAACACCGGGGAGCTGTTTTTT. Encoded protein: CASSPPHKREGRGSNTGELFF.

The V call is TRBV28, the J call TRBJ2-7; 7 bases fit TRBD1. CDR3 length: 17 residues. The germline V gene has CDR1 MDHEN and CDR2 SYDVKM. Germline trimming cut 5 bases from V and 6 bases from J; bases unmatched to any gene: 19. The chain's CDR3 is CASSPIEWDSQGSEQYF. In DNA form, the CDR3 reads TGTGCCAGCAGTCCCATCGAGTGGGACAGCCAGGGCAGCGAGCAGTACTTC.

V gene TRBV27 combines with J gene TRBJ2-7; 10 bases are shared with TRBD2. The trim removed 5 bases at V and 5 bases at J, leaving 9 bases unmatched. The CDR3 is 15 amino acids. Germline V gene sequence: CDR1 MNHEY, CDR2 SMNVEV (reference sequence). CDR3 in amino acids: CASSPISGRTHEQYF. The CDR3 bases are TGTGCCAGCAGTCCCATTAGCGGGAGGACGCACGAGCAGTACTTC.

This chain joins TRBV28 and TRBJ2-3; TRBD2 matches at 10 bases. The germline gives CDR1 MDHEN, CDR2 SYDVKM. The CDR3 contains 17 residues. V shed 3 bases, J shed 2 bases, and the junction held 8 bases outside the gene matches. CDR3 residues: CASSLGWTSGNTDTQYF. The CDR3 DNA reads TGTGCCAGCAGTTTGGGTTGGACTAGCGGTAACACAGATACGCAGTATTTT. The full variable domain, its missing parts supplied by reference TRBV28 and TRBJ2-3, is DVKVTQSSRYLVKRTGEKVFLECVQDMDHENMFWYRQDPGLGLRLIYFSYDVKMKEKGDIPEGYSVSREKKERFSLILESASTNQTSMYLCASSLGWTSGNTDTQYFGPGTRLTVL.

This clone was seen once. V gene TRBV19 combines with J gene TRBJ1-5; 7 bases align to TRBD1. CDR1 LNHDA and CDR2 SQIVND come from the germline V gene (reference sequence). The CDR3 is made up of 18 amino acids. V dropped 7 bases and J dropped 0; count of bases not matched to a gene: 15. The CDR3, as DNA: TGTGCCAGTAATAGGGCCCCGATACAGGGGTATAGCAATCAGCCCCAGCATTTT. Translation gives CASNRAPIQGYSNQPQHF. Looking up the rest from reference TRBV19 and TRBJ1-5 gives the full variable domain: DGGITQSPKYLFRKEGQNVTLSCEQNLNHDAMYWYRQDPGQGLRLIYYSQIVNDFQKGDIAEGYSVSREKKESFPLTVTSAQKNPTAFYLCASNRAPIQGYSNQPQHFGDGTRLSIL.

This clone was recorded once. The J gene is TRBJ2-1, the V gene TRBV6-5; 11 bases match TRBD2. The germline CDR1 and CDR2 sequences are MNHEY and SVGAGI. CDR3 size: 14 residues. V lost 10 bases and J lost 7; bases outside the gene matches: 9. In DNA form, the CDR3 reads TGTGCCACCACCCTAGCGGGAGGAATAAATGAGCAGTTCTTC. This sequence encodes CATTLAGGINEQFF.

This chain joins TRBV7-8 and TRBJ2-7; 11 nucleotides match TRBD2. The CDR3 spans 15 residues. The J segment lost 5 bases and the V segment lost 3 bases, leaving 6 bases of the junction unmatched. Germline lookup yields CDR1 SGHVS and CDR2 FQNEAQ. CDR3 amino acids: CASSLDGTSGNEQYF. DNA of the CDR3: TGTGCCAGCAGCTTGGACGGGACTAGCGGTAACGAGCAGTACTTC.

This chain links TRBV9 with TRBJ2-7; a possible D gene is TRBD2 (7 bases). The CDR3 covers 14 residues. Germline V lookup: CDR1 SGDLS, CDR2 YYNGEE. Trimming took off 3 bases at V and 3 bases at J, with 13 bases between the two ends. The CDR3 here is CASSGGGGSYEQYF. The CDR3 DNA reads as TGTGCCAGCAGCGGGGGGGGCGGGAGCTACGAGCAGTACTTC.

The chain is built from TRBV6-6 and TRBJ2-1, with TRBD2 identical over 11 bases. Germline V gene sequence: CDR1 MNHNY, CDR2 SVGAGI (reference sequence). CDR3 length: 16 amino acids. V was clipped by 5 bases and J by 6 bases; unmatched bases: 9. The CDR3, as DNA: TGTGCCAGCAGTACACATATCGGGACTAGCGGCAATGAGCAGTTCTTC. Its translation is CASSTHIGTSGNEQFF.

The chain employs TRBV10-3 and TRBJ1-1, with D possibly matching TRBD1 (6 bases). V lost 2 bases and J 1 base, leaving 14 bases between the germline ends. The CDR3 is 16 residues long. Per the germline V gene, CDR1 is ENHRY and CDR2 is SYGVKD. The CDR3 protein is CAISEPEQGPNTEAFF. CDR3 nucleotide sequence: TGTGCCATCAGTGAGCCTGAACAGGGTCCGAACACTGAAGCTTTCTTT.

This rearrangement joins TRBV30 to TRBJ2-7; D gene uncertain. The CDR3 is made up of 11 amino acids. V was clipped by 0 bases and J by 4 bases, with 4 bases between them. Germline V gives CDR1 GTSNPN, CDR2 SVGIG (reference sequence). DNA for the CDR3: TGTGCCTGGAGTGTTCTATACGAGCAGTACTTC. Its protein product is CAWSVLYEQYF.

V and J are TRBV19 and TRBJ2-3; D not certain. This CDR3 has 12 amino acids. V was pared by 3 bases and J by 10 bases, with 11 bases between. From germline, CDR1 is LNHDA and CDR2 SQIVND (reference sequence). CDR3 in DNA: TGTGCCAGTAGTATTTTCGAAGAGGCGCAGTATTTT. Amino acid sequence: CASSIFEEAQYF. Supplemented by reference TRBV19 and TRBJ2-3, the full variable domain reads DGGITQSPKYLFRKEGQNVTLSCEQNLNHDAMYWYRQDPGQGLRLIYYSQIVNDFQKGDIAEGYSVSREKKESFPLTVTSAQKNPTAFYLCASSIFEEAQYFGPGTRLTVL.